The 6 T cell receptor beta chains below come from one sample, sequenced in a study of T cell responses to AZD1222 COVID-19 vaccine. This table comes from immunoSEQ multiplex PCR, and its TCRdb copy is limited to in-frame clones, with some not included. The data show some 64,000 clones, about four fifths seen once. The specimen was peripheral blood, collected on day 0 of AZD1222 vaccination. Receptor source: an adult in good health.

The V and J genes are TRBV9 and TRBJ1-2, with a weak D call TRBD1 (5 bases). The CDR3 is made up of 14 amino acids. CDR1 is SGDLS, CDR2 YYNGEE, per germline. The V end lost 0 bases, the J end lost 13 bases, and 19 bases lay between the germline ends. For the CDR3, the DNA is TGTGCCAGCAGCGTAGCGCAGGGACCGCTAGCTCCCACCTTC. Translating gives CASSVAQGPLAPTF.

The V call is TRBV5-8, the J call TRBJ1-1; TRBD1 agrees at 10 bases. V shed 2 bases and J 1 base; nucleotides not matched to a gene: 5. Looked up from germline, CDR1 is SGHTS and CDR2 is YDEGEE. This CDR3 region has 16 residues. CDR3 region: CASSFWTGGSNTEAFF. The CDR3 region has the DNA TGTGCCAGCAGCTTCTGGACAGGGGGATCGAACACTGAAGCTTTCTTT.

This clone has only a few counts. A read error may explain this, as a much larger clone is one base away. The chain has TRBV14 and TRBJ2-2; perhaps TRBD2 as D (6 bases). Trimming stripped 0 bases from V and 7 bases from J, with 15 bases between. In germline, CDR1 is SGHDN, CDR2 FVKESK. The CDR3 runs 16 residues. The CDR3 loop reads CASSQENGGAGGELFF. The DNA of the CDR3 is TGTGCCAGCAGCCAAGAGAATGGAGGGGCGGGCGGGGAGCTGTTTTTT.

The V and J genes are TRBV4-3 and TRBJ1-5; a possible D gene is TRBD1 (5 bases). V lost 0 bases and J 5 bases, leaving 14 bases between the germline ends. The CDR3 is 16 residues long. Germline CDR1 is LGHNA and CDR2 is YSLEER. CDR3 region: CASSQDMRTPDQPQHF. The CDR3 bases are TGCGCCAGCAGCCAAGATATGCGGACACCCGATCAGCCCCAGCATTTT.

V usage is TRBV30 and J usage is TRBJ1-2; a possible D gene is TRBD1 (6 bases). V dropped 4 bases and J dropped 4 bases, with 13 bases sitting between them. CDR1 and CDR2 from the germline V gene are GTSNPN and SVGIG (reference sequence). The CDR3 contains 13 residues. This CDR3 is CAWNPTGSYGYTF. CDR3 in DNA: TGTGCCTGGAACCCCACAGGGAGCTATGGCTACACCTTC.

The CDR3 DNA reads as TGTGCCAGCAGGGGGGAAGGCGGGGAGCTGTTTTTT. This encodes CASRGEGGELFF. J is TRBJ2-2 and V is TRBV25-1; D assignment may be TRBD1 or TRBD2 (5 bases each). V was clipped by 6 bases and J by 7 bases, with 9 bases between them. The germline gives CDR1 MGHDK, CDR2 SYGVNS. The CDR3 loop spans 12 amino acids.